The 31 T cell receptor beta chains below were found in one sample sequenced in a study of blood T cell repertoires in COVID-19. This table comes from immunoSEQ multiplex PCR, and its TCRdb copy is limited to in-frame clones, with some not included. This table has around 77,000 clones, 82% appearing once. Sequencing was performed on peripheral blood. Receptors were obtained from a human donor in a cohort sampled during active COVID-19.

V is TRBV7-2 and J is TRBJ2-5; D is perhaps TRBD1 (6 bases). V shed 0 bases and J shed 5 bases, with 13 bases lying between them. The length of the CDR3 is 15 residues. From germline, CDR1 is SGHTA and CDR2 FQGNSA. CDR3 nucleotide sequence: TGTGCCAGCAGCTTAGCCCAGGGGCCTGTGGAGACCCAGTACTTC. Encoded protein: CASSLAQGPVETQYF.

In its sample, this clone was seen once. CDR3 sequence reads: CAWSAMRRGDTQYF. The CDR3 DNA reads TGTGCCTGGAGTGCGATGCGGCGTGGGGATACGCAGTATTTT. This chain links TRBV30 with TRBJ2-3, with no clear D. Germline CDR1 GTSNPN, CDR2 SVGIG (reference sequence). The CDR3 loop spans 14 amino acids. Trimming shortened V by 1 base and J by 6 bases, and 14 bases separated the two germline ends.

The gene calls are TRBV7-2 and TRBJ1-2, with D perhaps matching TRBD1 (5 bases). The CDR3 is 14 residues long. Germline V gene sequence: CDR1 SGHTA, CDR2 FQGNSA. Between the trimmed V and J ends, which lost 5 bases and 4 bases, there was a span of 14 bases. As DNA, the CDR3 is TGTGCCAGCAGCCCGACCGCAGGGATCTATGGCTACACCTTC. Protein: CASSPTAGIYGYTF.

This clone showed up just once. The V gene is TRBV7-9, the J gene TRBJ1-6; unclear D gene. The germline gives CDR1 SEHNR, CDR2 FQNEAQ (reference sequence). The CDR3 sequence is 13 residues long. The V end was cut by 1 base, the J end by 10 bases, with 8 bases between. The CDR3: CASSLVGGSPLHF. The CDR3 DNA sequence: TGTGCCAGCAGCTTAGTAGGCGGATCACCCCTCCACTTT. Full variable domain (outside the CDR3, taken from reference TRBV7-9 and TRBJ1-6): DTGVSQNPRHKITKRGQNVTFRCDPISEHNRLYWYRQTLGQGPEFLTYFQNEAQLEKSRLLSDRFSAERPKGSFSTLEIQRTEQGDSAMYLCASSLVGGSPLHFGNGTRLTVT.

The table lists this clone with a few counts. The chain has TRBV19 and TRBJ2-7, with 7 nucleotides matching TRBD1. The CDR3 is 13 amino acids. Looked up from germline, CDR1 is LNHDA and CDR2 is SQIVND (reference sequence). Losses at the gene ends were 6 bases for V and 2 bases for J; bases not matched to a gene: 4. CDR3 coding DNA: TGTGCCAGTAGGGACAGGCGAACCTACGAGCAGTACTTC. This encodes CASRDRRTYEQYF. The full variable domain, with the rest looked up from reference TRBV19 and TRBJ2-7, is DGGITQSPKYLFRKEGQNVTLSCEQNLNHDAMYWYRQDPGQGLRLIYYSQIVNDFQKGDIAEGYSVSREKKESFPLTVTSAQKNPTAFYLCASRDRRTYEQYFGPGTRLTVT.

V is TRBV13 and J is TRBJ1-4; no reliable D call. The germline gives CDR1 PRHDT, CDR2 FYEKMQ (reference sequence). This CDR3 contains 14 residues. V was cut by 2 bases and J by 5 bases, with 9 bases left in between. The CDR3 protein is CASSLKSGNEKLFF. The CDR3 region has the DNA TGTGCCAGCAGCTTAAAGTCAGGCAATGAAAAACTGTTTTTT.

This chain links TRBV5-1 with TRBJ1-4; 8 bases agree with TRBD1. J lost 6 bases, V lost 7 bases, and 8 bases had no gene match. From germline, CDR1 is SGHRS and CDR2 YFSETQ. The CDR3 sequence is 14 residues long. The CDR3, as DNA: TGCGCCAGCTGCCAGACAGGGGTAGATGAAAAACTGTTTTTT. The encoded protein is CASCQTGVDEKLFF.

The sample holds one count of this clone. The CDR3 coding sequence is TGTGCCAGCGGCCGACAGGGCGGCCCTTACGAGCAGTACTTC. This translates into CASGRQGGPYEQYF. The chain uses TRBV6-5 and TRBJ2-7; 7 positions match TRBD1. The junction had 11 bases not matched to a gene; V was cut back by 8 bases and J by 4 bases. Germline values: CDR1 MNHEY, CDR2 SVGAGI. This CDR3 spans 14 amino acids.

V is TRBV19 and J is TRBJ1-5; 9 bases are shared with TRBD1. Per germline, CDR1 LNHDA and CDR2 SQIVND (reference sequence). The CDR3 is made up of 13 amino acids. Losses at the gene ends were 9 bases for V and 3 bases for J; bases not matched to a gene: 3. CDR3 sequence (DNA): TGTGCCAGCGGGACAGGGCACAATCAGCCCCAGCATTTT. Its protein product is CASGTGHNQPQHF.

This chain links TRBV6-5 with TRBJ2-7, with a tentative D call TRBD2 (5 bases). CDR3 length: 15 amino acids. Germline V gene sequence: CDR1 MNHEY, CDR2 SVGAGI. Trimming removed 5 bases from V and 4 bases from J, with 18 bases in between. The CDR3 sequence is CASSMGIGDGYEQYF. The CDR3 region has the DNA TGTGCCAGCAGTATGGGGATCGGGGATGGGTACGAGCAGTACTTC.

The chain combines TRBV18 with TRBJ1-6; 10 bases are shared with TRBD1. The CDR3 extends over 14 amino acids. J lost 8 bases, V lost 6 bases, and 4 bases had no gene match. Germline V gene lookup returns CDR1 KGHSH and CDR2 LQKENI. This CDR3 is CASSLGQGDSPLHF. The CDR3 nucleotides read TGTGCCAGCTCCCTCGGACAGGGGGATTCACCCCTCCACTTT.

The table lists this clone with a count of one. V is TRBV19 and J is TRBJ2-1, with TRBD2 identical over 10 bases. CDR3 length: 15 amino acids. Germline V gene sequence: CDR1 LNHDA, CDR2 SQIVND (reference sequence). V gave up 6 bases and J gave up 8 bases; unmatched junction bases: 10. The CDR3 coding sequence is TGTGCCAGTAGCTTCAGCGGGGGGGCCTCGGATGAGCAGTTCTTC. Amino acid sequence: CASSFSGGASDEQFF.

This chain connects TRBV4-1 to TRBJ1-4; D is perhaps TRBD1 (5 bases). Trimming shortened V by 0 bases and J by 8 bases, and 19 bases separated the two germline ends. Germline V gene sequence: CDR1 MGHRA, CDR2 YSYEKL. This CDR3 contains 17 residues. CDR3 bases: TGCGCCAGCAGCCAAGATCTCGAGGGGCTACGGGAGGAAAAACTGTTTTTT. Amino acids: CASSQDLEGLREEKLFF.

This rearrangement joins TRBV13 to TRBJ2-3, with TRBD2 matching 12 bases. The germline CDR1 and CDR2 sequences are PRHDT and FYEKMQ (reference sequence). The CDR3 spans 15 residues. With V trimmed by 4 bases and J by 5 bases, 4 bases remained unmatched. CDR3 sequence: CASSSTTSGRDTQYF. As DNA, the CDR3 is TGTGCCAGCAGCTCCACGACTAGCGGGAGAGATACGCAGTATTTT.

The chain is built from TRBV5-1 and TRBJ2-7, with D perhaps matching TRBD1 (5 bases). The V and J ends lost 4 bases and 5 bases respectively, with 16 bases between them. The length of the CDR3 is 14 residues. From germline, CDR1 is SGHRS and CDR2 YFSETQ. CDR3: CASSPPLQDNEQYF. In nucleotides, the CDR3 is TGCGCCAGCAGCCCGCCGCTTCAGGACAACGAGCAGTACTTC.

V and J are TRBV19 and TRBJ1-5, with D unresolved. The germline V gene has CDR1 LNHDA and CDR2 SQIVND (reference sequence). This CDR3 is 14 amino acids long. V dropped 0 bases and J dropped 9 bases, with 12 bases sitting between them. For the CDR3, the DNA is TGTGCCAGTAGTATAGAGACTAGCCAAGTGCCCCAGCATTTT. The encoded protein is CASSIETSQVPQHF.

This clone was observed a handful of times. This chain uses TRBV5-6 with TRBJ2-3; TRBD2 matches at 14 bases. The ends lost 5 bases at V and 2 bases at J; junction bases unmatched: 10. This CDR3 is built from 18 residues. Per germline, CDR1 SGHDT and CDR2 YYEEEE. This CDR3 reads CASSPGLAGGPNTDTQYF. The CDR3 nucleotides read TGTGCCAGCAGTCCTGGACTAGCGGGGGGACCAAACACAGATACGCAGTATTTT.

The J gene is TRBJ1-4, the V gene TRBV6-2 or TRBV6-3, with 8 bases lining up with TRBD1. The CDR3 has 16 amino acids. CDR1 MNHEY and CDR2 SVGEGT come from the germline V gene. Trimming removed 6 bases from V and 3 bases from J; junction bases left unmatched: 9. CDR3 protein: CASSRIQQGANEKLFF. The CDR3 nucleotides are TGTGCCAGCAGCCGCATCCAACAGGGGGCTAATGAAAAACTGTTTTTT.

As concerns this clone: Other DNA sequences in this sample translate to the same CDR3. The J gene is TRBJ1-2, the V gene TRBV30; the D is unclear. Per the germline V gene, CDR1 is GTSNPN and CDR2 is SVGIG (reference sequence). The length of the CDR3 is 11 residues. V was pared by 0 bases and J by 7 bases, with 6 bases between. The CDR3 DNA sequence: TGTGCCTGGAGTGTAGGCGGTGGCTACACCTTC. It is translated as CAWSVGGGYTF.

J is TRBJ2-7 and V is TRBV19; possibly TRBD1 for D (6 bases). This CDR3 spans 14 amino acids. Germline CDR1 LNHDA, CDR2 SQIVND (reference sequence). V was pared by 4 bases and J by 2 bases, with 12 bases between. In nucleotides, the CDR3 is TGTGCCAGTAGTACGTCGACAGGACCCTACGAGCAGTACTTC. It is translated as CASSTSTGPYEQYF.

This clone was seen only once. The chain combines TRBV19 with TRBJ1-5; D perhaps matches TRBD1 (6 bases). Trimming stripped 6 bases from V and 7 bases from J, with 19 bases between. Germline values: CDR1 LNHDA, CDR2 SQIVND (reference sequence). This CDR3 is 15 amino acids long. The CDR3 region is CASSTRGGFFQPQHF. Written as DNA, the CDR3 is TGTGCCAGTAGCACAAGGGGGGGGTTTTTCCAGCCCCAGCATTTT.

V usage is TRBV3-1 (or the pseudogene TRBV3-2) and J usage is TRBJ2-1; TRBD2 agrees at 8 bases. Germline V gene lookup returns CDR1 LGHDT and CDR2 YNNKEL (reference sequence). This CDR3 region has 15 residues. J gave up 5 bases and V 5 bases, and 8 bases lay outside the gene matches. CDR3 sequence (DNA): TGTGCCAGCAGCTCCACCGGGACTAGTAACAATGAGCAGTTCTTC. Encoded protein: CASSSTGTSNNEQFF.

The chain employs TRBV2 and TRBJ1-1; possibly TRBD1 for D (5 bases). CDR3 size: 15 residues. Germline values: CDR1 SNHLY, CDR2 FYNNEI. V lost 8 bases to trimming and J lost 5 bases, with 21 bases between them. CDR3 loop: CASFTLGRGRTEAFF. CDR3 DNA sequence: TGTGCCAGCTTTACATTAGGACGGGGGAGGACTGAAGCTTTCTTT. Filled out from reference TRBV2 and TRBJ1-1, the complete variable domain reads EPEVTQTPSHQVTQMGQEVILRCVPISNHLYFYWYRQILGQKVEFLVSFYNNEISEKSEIFDDQFSVERPDGSNFTLKIRSTKLEDSAMYFCASFTLGRGRTEAFFGQGTRLTVV.

The V call is TRBV19, the J call TRBJ1-2; D might be TRBD1 (6 bases). Germline V gene data show CDR1 as LNHDA and CDR2 as SQIVND (reference sequence). Trimming cost V 6 bases and J 5 bases, with 13 bases left between them. The CDR3 length is 13 residues. The CDR3 here is CASRNLQGYGYTF. CDR3 DNA: TGTGCCAGTAGAAACCTACAGGGTTATGGCTACACCTTC.

This clone was picked up a small number of times. The chain combines TRBV6-5 with TRBJ2-7; D might be TRBD2 (5 bases). V lost 0 bases and J 6 bases, leaving 18 bases between the germline ends. CDR1 MNHEY and CDR2 SVGAGI come from the germline V gene. This CDR3 has 16 amino acids. The CDR3 sequence is CASSYSAGEWLGEQYF. DNA of the CDR3: TGTGCCAGCAGTTACTCCGCGGGCGAATGGTTGGGCGAGCAGTACTTC.

The chain links TRBV12-3 or TRBV12-4 to TRBJ2-7; 9 bases fit TRBD2. The CDR3 runs 11 residues. V was clipped by 11 bases and J by 6 bases; unmatched bases: 5. Written as DNA, the CDR3 is TGTGCCGATAGCGGGGGTCTCGAGCAGTACTTC. Its protein product is CADSGGLEQYF.

The rearrangement uses TRBV19 and TRBJ1-5; D perhaps matches TRBD1 (6 bases). Looked up from germline, CDR1 is LNHDA and CDR2 is SQIVND (reference sequence). The CDR3 has 12 residues. The V and J ends lost 9 bases and 5 bases respectively, with 11 bases between them. CDR3 protein: CASGQPDQPQHF. CDR3 bases: TGTGCCAGCGGACAGCCTGATCAGCCCCAGCATTTT.

This chain joins TRBV5-4 and TRBJ2-7; 8 positions agree with TRBD2. Germline V gives CDR1 SGHNT, CDR2 YYREEE (reference sequence). This CDR3 has 14 residues. V dropped 5 bases and J dropped 2; count of bases not matched to a gene: 6. For the CDR3, the DNA is TGTGCCAGCAGTTCCCGCGGGGGGACCTACGAGCAGTACTTC. It translates to CASSSRGGTYEQYF.

The genes are TRBV7-9 and TRBJ2-6, with D possibly being TRBD2 (6 bases). This CDR3 contains 16 residues. The germline V gene has CDR1 SEHNR and CDR2 FQNEAQ (reference sequence). Trimming left V 4 bases short and J 0 bases short, with 10 bases between. CDR3 in DNA: TGTGCCAGCAGCTCCTGGGGGGACTCTGGGGCCAACGTCCTGACTTTC. Amino acids: CASSSWGDSGANVLTF.

This clone has more than one count but fewer than ten. This sequence joins TRBV12-5 and TRBJ1-6; 7 nucleotides agree with TRBD1. The CDR3 has 16 residues. Trimming cost V 4 bases and J 0 bases; bases outside gene matches: 3. CDR1 and CDR2 from the germline V gene are LGHNT and FRNRAP. CDR3 coding DNA: TGTGCTAGTGGTTCGACAGGGAGCTCCTATAATTCACCCCTCCACTTT. The encoded protein is CASGSTGSSYNSPLHF.

The rearrangement joins TRBV10-3 to TRBJ1-2; D is unresolved. The CDR3 has 13 amino acids. Germline values: CDR1 ENHRY, CDR2 SYGVKD. V dropped 2 bases and J dropped 1 base, with 5 bases sitting between them. DNA of the CDR3: TGTGCCATCAGTGAGAGCCTTAACTATGGCTACACCTTC. It encodes CAISESLNYGYTF.